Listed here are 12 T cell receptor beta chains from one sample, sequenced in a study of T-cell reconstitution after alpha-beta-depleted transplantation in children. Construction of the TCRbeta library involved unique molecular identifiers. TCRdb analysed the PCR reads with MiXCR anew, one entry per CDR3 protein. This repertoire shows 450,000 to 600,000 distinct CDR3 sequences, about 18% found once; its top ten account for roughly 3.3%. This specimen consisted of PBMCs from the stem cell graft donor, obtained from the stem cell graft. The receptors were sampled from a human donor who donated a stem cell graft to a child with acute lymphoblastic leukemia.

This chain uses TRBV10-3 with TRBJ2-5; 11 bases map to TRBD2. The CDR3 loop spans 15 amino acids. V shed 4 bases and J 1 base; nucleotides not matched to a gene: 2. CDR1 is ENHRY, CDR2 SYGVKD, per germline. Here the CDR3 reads CAISGTSGLQETQYF. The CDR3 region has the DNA TGTGCCATCAGTGGGACTAGCGGGCTCCAAGAGACCCAGTACTTC.

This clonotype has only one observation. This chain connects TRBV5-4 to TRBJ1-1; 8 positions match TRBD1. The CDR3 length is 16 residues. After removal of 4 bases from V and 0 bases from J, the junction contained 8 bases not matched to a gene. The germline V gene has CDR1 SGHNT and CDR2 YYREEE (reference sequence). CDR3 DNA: TGTGCCAGCAGCCCTCGGACAGGGATGGTGAACACTGAAGCTTTCTTT. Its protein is CASSPRTGMVNTEAFF.

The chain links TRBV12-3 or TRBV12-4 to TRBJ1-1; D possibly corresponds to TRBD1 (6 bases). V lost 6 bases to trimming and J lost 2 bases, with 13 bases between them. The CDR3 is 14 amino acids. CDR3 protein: CASSLYGGNTEAFF. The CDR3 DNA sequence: TGTGCCAGCAGCCTTTATGGGGGCAACACTGAAGCTTTCTTT.

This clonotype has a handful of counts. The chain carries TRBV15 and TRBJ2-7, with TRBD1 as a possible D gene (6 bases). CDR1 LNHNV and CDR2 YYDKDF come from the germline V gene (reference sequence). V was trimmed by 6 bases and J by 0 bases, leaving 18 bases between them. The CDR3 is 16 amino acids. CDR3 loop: CATSEPHRDISYEQYF. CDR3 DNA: TGTGCCACCAGTGAACCCCACCGGGACATCTCCTACGAGCAGTACTTC.

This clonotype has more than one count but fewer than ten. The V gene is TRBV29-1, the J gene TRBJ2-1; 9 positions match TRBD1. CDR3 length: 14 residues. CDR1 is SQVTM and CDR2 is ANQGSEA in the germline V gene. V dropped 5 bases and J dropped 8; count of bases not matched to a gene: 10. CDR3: CSVHKGQGMYEQFF. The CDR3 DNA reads TGCAGCGTTCACAAGGGACAGGGTATGTATGAGCAGTTCTTC.

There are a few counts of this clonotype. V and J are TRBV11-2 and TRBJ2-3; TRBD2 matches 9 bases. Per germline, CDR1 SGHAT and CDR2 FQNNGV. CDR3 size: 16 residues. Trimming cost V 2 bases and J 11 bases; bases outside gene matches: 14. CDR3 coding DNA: TGTGCCAGCAGCTTATTGGCTAGCGGGATGACCTTGGGGCAGTATTTT. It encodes CASSLLASGMTLGQYF.

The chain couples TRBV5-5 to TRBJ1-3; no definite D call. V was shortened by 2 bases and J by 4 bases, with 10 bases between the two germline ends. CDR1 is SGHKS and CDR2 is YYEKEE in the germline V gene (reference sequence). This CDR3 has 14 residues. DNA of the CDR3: TGTGCCAGCAGCTTTTTGTTGGGAGGAAACACCATATATTTT. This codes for CASSFLLGGNTIYF. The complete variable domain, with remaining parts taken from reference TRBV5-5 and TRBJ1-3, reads DAGVTQSPTHLIKTRGQQVTLRCSPISGHKSVSWYQQVLGQGPQFIFQYYEKEERGRGNFPDRFSARQFPNYSSELNVNALLLGDSALYLCASSFLLGGNTIYFGEGSWLTVV.

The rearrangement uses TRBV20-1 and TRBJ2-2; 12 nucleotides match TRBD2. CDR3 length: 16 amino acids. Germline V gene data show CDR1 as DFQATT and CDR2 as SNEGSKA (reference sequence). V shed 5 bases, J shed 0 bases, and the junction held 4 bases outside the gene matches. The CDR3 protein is CSAPGLAGSNTGELFF. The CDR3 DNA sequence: TGCAGTGCTCCCGGACTAGCGGGATCGAACACCGGGGAGCTGTTTTTT.

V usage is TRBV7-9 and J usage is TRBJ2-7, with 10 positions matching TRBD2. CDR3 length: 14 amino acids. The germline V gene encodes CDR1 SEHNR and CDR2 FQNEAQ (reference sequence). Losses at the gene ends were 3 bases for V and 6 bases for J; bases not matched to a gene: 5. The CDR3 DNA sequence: TGTGCCAGCAGCTTTTCTAGCGGGAGTGGCGAGCAGTACTTC. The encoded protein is CASSFSSGSGEQYF.

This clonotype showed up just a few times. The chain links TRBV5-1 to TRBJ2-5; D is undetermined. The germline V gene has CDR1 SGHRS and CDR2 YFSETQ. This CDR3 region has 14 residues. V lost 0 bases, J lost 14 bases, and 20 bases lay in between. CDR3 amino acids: CASSLDQVPEELYF. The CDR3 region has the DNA TGCGCCAGCAGCTTGGATCAGGTCCCCGAGGAATTATACTTC.

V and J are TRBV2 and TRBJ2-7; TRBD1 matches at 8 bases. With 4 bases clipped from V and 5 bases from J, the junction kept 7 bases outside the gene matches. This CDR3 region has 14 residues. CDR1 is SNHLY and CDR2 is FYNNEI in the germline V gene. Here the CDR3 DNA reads TGTGCCAGCAGTGTAGAGACAGGGGCGCACGAGCAGTACTTC. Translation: CASSVETGAHEQYF.

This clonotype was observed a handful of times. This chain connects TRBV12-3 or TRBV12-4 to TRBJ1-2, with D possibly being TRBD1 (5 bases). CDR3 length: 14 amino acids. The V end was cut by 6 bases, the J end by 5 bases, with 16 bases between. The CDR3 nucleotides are TGTGCCAGCAGCCCAGGGATGAACAATTATGGCTACACCTTC. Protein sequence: CASSPGMNNYGYTF.